This is a list of T cell receptor beta chains from one sample in a study of blood T cell repertoires in COVID-19. Assay: immunoSEQ multiplex PCR; the TCRdb copy retains only in-frame clones and omits some. The sample comprises approximately 260,000 clones, roughly 86% of which are singletons, and 3.5% to 4% rests with the top ten. The sample taken for sequencing was peripheral blood. The receptors come from a man aged 18 to 30 with active or convalescent COVID-19. Both conserved end residues are part of each CDR3. Each record gives: V gene, J gene, D gene, clone size, CDR3 DNA, CDR3 protein. D genes are given only for firm matches. Not all rows give a size; the values are once, few, many and, for expanded clones, a class.

v_call: TRBV6-2/TRBV6-3; j_call: TRBJ2-7; d_call: .; clone_size: few; cdr3_nt: TGTGCCAGCAGTTACCTTTTAGGACTGCAGTACTTC; cdr3_aa: CASSYLLGLQYF
v_call: TRBV29-1; j_call: TRBJ2-1; d_call: .; clone_size: .; cdr3_nt: TGCAGCGGCACGTTGAGCAATGAGCAGTTCTTC; cdr3_aa: CSGTLSNEQFF
v_call: TRBV9; j_call: TRBJ2-5; d_call: .; clone_size: .; cdr3_nt: TGTGCCAGCAGCGTAGCCGGCGGCGGGAAAGAGACCCAGTACTTC; cdr3_aa: CASSVAGGGKETQYF
v_call: TRBV19; j_call: TRBJ2-5; d_call: TRBD2; clone_size: .; cdr3_nt: TGTGCCAGTAGTATAGTATCGCCTAGCGGGAGCTCAGAGACCCAGTACTTC; cdr3_aa: CASSIVSPSGSSETQYF
v_call: TRBV5-1; j_call: TRBJ2-3; d_call: TRBD2; clone_size: .; cdr3_nt: TGCGCCAGCAGTCTCGGGACTAGACACACAGATACGCAGTATTTT; cdr3_aa: CASSLGTRHTDTQYF
v_call: TRBV15; j_call: TRBJ2-3; d_call: TRBD2; clone_size: once; cdr3_nt: TGTGCCACCGCCCAGGGACTAGCGGCCGCGACAGATACGCAGTATTTT; cdr3_aa: CATAQGLAAATDTQYF
v_call: TRBV30; j_call: TRBJ1-3; d_call: TRBD1; clone_size: .; cdr3_nt: TGTGCCGGACAGGGGAACAATGGAAACACCATATATTTT; cdr3_aa: CAGQGNNGNTIYF
v_call: TRBV19; j_call: TRBJ1-4; d_call: .; clone_size: .; cdr3_nt: TGTGCCAGTAGTATTGGCGTGGAGACTGAAAAACTGTTTTTT; cdr3_aa: CASSIGVETEKLFF
v_call: TRBV6-5; j_call: TRBJ2-3; d_call: TRBD1; clone_size: .; cdr3_nt: TGTGCCAGCGAATCAGGGGGTAGCACAGATACGCAGTATTTT; cdr3_aa: CASESGGSTDTQYF
v_call: TRBV7-9; j_call: TRBJ1-3; d_call: .; clone_size: few; cdr3_nt: TGTGCCCTTCTCGCCGATAACAGAAACACCATATATTTT; cdr3_aa: CALLADNRNTIYF
v_call: TRBV6-6; j_call: TRBJ2-3; d_call: .; clone_size: .; cdr3_nt: TGTGCCAGCAGTGGACAATCGGGGGGCGGCACAGATACGCAGTATTTT; cdr3_aa: CASSGQSGGGTDTQYF
v_call: TRBV7-9; j_call: TRBJ2-2; d_call: .; clone_size: .; cdr3_nt: TGTGCCAGCACCCAGACAGACACCGGGGAGCTGTTTTTT; cdr3_aa: CASTQTDTGELFF
v_call: TRBV7-9; j_call: TRBJ2-5; d_call: TRBD1; clone_size: .; cdr3_nt: TGTGCCAGCAGCCTAGGCCCAGGGGGCGAAGAGACCCAGTACTTC; cdr3_aa: CASSLGPGGEETQYF
v_call: TRBV19; j_call: TRBJ1-5; d_call: TRBD1; clone_size: few; cdr3_nt: TGTGCCAGTAGTATCCTCGACAGGGCTTCAGGCAATCAGCCCCAGCATTTT; cdr3_aa: CASSILDRASGNQPQHF
v_call: TRBV7-2; j_call: TRBJ2-5; d_call: .; clone_size: .; cdr3_nt: TGTGCCAGCAGCCTGCGGGACAGACAAGAGACCCAGTACTTC; cdr3_aa: CASSLRDRQETQYF
v_call: TRBV9; j_call: TRBJ2-2; d_call: .; clone_size: once; cdr3_nt: TGTGCCAGCGGGGTGGGAGCCGGGGAGCTGTTTTTT; cdr3_aa: CASGVGAGELFF
v_call: TRBV5-6; j_call: TRBJ1-1; d_call: .; clone_size: .; cdr3_nt: TGTGCCAGCAGCTCCTCAGGGGCTGAAGCTTTCTTT; cdr3_aa: CASSSSGAEAFF
v_call: TRBV2; j_call: TRBJ1-2; d_call: .; clone_size: .; cdr3_nt: TGTGCCAGCAGTGAAACGCGGGCAGCTTTTAACTATGGCTACACCTTC; cdr3_aa: CASSETRAAFNYGYTF
v_call: TRBV5-5; j_call: TRBJ2-7; d_call: TRBD1; clone_size: .; cdr3_nt: TGTGCCAGCAGCTCGGGACAGGGGGACTACGAGCAGTACTTC; cdr3_aa: CASSSGQGDYEQYF
v_call: TRBV5-1; j_call: TRBJ2-1; d_call: .; clone_size: .; cdr3_nt: TGCGCCAGCAGCACATTAGCGCGAAGCTCCTACAATGAGCAGTTCTTC; cdr3_aa: CASSTLARSSYNEQFF
v_call: TRBV11-3; j_call: TRBJ2-5; d_call: TRBD2; clone_size: .; cdr3_nt: TGTGCCAGCAGCTCATGGGAGGGAGAGACCCAGTACTTC; cdr3_aa: CASSSWEGETQYF
v_call: TRBV11-3; j_call: TRBJ2-1; d_call: .; clone_size: .; cdr3_nt: TGTGCCAGCAGCTTCGCAGGGGACAATGAGCAGTTCTTC; cdr3_aa: CASSFAGDNEQFF
v_call: TRBV10-1; j_call: TRBJ2-1; d_call: TRBD1; clone_size: .; cdr3_nt: TGCGCCAGCATAGACAGGGAGCCGGATGAGCAGTTCTTC; cdr3_aa: CASIDREPDEQFF
v_call: TRBV5-5; j_call: TRBJ1-2; d_call: .; clone_size: many; cdr3_nt: TGTGCCAGCAGCCGCACGACAGGAAGTGGCTACACCTTC; cdr3_aa: CASSRTTGSGYTF
v_call: TRBV2; j_call: TRBJ2-1; d_call: TRBD1; clone_size: .; cdr3_nt: TGTGCCAGAGACAGGGTGTACAATGAGCAGTTCTTC; cdr3_aa: CARDRVYNEQFF
v_call: TRBV2; j_call: TRBJ1-6; d_call: TRBD1; clone_size: .; cdr3_nt: TGTGCCAGCATGGGGACAGGAGGTAATTCACCCCTCCACTTT; cdr3_aa: CASMGTGGNSPLHF
v_call: TRBV7-6; j_call: TRBJ1-6; d_call: .; clone_size: few; cdr3_nt: TGTGCCAGCAGCTTAGGTCGGTTGCGGGACTATAATTCACCCCTCCACTTT; cdr3_aa: CASSLGRLRDYNSPLHF
v_call: TRBV7-9; j_call: TRBJ1-4; d_call: TRBD1; clone_size: .; cdr3_nt: TGTGCCAGCAGCCGGGACAGGGGTGAAAAACTGTTTTTT; cdr3_aa: CASSRDRGEKLFF
v_call: TRBV19; j_call: TRBJ1-4; d_call: TRBD1; clone_size: .; cdr3_nt: TGTGCCACCCAGGACAGGGCAACGACTAATGAAAAACTGTTTTTT; cdr3_aa: CATQDRATTNEKLFF
v_call: TRBV5-4; j_call: TRBJ1-2; d_call: .; clone_size: .; cdr3_nt: TGTGCCAGCAGCTCAGGGTATGAAGGCTACACCTTC; cdr3_aa: CASSSGYEGYTF
v_call: TRBV7-9; j_call: TRBJ1-5; d_call: .; clone_size: .; cdr3_nt: TGTGCCAGCAGCTCCGGGGATAGCAATCAGCCCCAGCATTTT; cdr3_aa: CASSSGDSNQPQHF